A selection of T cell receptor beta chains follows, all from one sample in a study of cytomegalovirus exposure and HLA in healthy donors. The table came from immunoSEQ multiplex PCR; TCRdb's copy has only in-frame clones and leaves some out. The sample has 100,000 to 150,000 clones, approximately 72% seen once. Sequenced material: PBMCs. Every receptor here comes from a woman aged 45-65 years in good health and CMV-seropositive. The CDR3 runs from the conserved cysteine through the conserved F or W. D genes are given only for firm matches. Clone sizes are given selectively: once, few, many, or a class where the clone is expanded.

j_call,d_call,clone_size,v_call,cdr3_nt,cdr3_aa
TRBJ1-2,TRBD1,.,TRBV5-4,TGTGCCAGCAGGCCCGGACAGGGGTCCCACTATGGCTACACCTTC,CASRPGQGSHYGYTF
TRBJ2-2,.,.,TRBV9,TGTGCCAGCAGCGTAGCTCCCGGGGGGCCCACCGGGGAGCTGTTTTTT,CASSVAPGGPTGELFF
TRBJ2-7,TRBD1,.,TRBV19,TGTGCCAGTAGTATGGGACAGGCTCAGGAGCAGTACTTC,CASSMGQAQEQYF
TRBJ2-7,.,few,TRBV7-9,TGTGCCAGCAGCGACTGGGGGCCTGATTCCTACGAGCAGTACTTC,CASSDWGPDSYEQYF
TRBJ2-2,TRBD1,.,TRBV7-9,TGTGCCAGCAGCTTACCAGGGGGCCTCCTCACCGGGGAGCTGTTTTTT,CASSLPGGLLTGELFF
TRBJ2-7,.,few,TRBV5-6,TGTGCCAGCAGCTTGGCGGGCGAGCAGTACTTC,CASSLAGEQYF
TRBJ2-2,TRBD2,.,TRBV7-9,TGTGCCAGCACCCCGACTAGCGGGGGCACCGGGGAGCTGTTTTTT,CASTPTSGGTGELFF
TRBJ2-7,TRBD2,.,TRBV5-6,TGTGCCAGCAGCCCCGGGGGGTCGTGGAAGCAGTACTTC,CASSPGGSWKQYF
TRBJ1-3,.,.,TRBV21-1,TGTGCCAGCAGCGCCACAGGGTCGCAAAACACCATATATTTT,CASSATGSQNTIYF
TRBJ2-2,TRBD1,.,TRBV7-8,TGTGCCAGCAGCCTTCATGACAGGGCGAACACCGGGGAGCTGTTTTTT,CASSLHDRANTGELFF
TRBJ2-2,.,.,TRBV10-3,TGTGCCATCAGTGACCCGACACCCGGGGAGCTGTTTTTT,CAISDPTPGELFF
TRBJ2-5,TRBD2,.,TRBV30,TGTGCCTGGAGCTACGGGACTAGCGGGGGAAATAACCCCCGCGAGACCCAGTACTTC,CAWSYGTSGGNNPRETQYF
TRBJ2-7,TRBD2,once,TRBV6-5,TGTGCCAGCAGAGAGACCGGGACTAAGGGCTACGAGCAGTACTTC,CASRETGTKGYEQYF
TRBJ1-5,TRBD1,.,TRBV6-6,TGTGCCAGCAGTCTCGGGACAGGGAGGAATCAGCCCCAGCATTTT,CASSLGTGRNQPQHF
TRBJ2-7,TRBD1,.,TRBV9,TGTGCCAGCAGCGTTTACAGGGACAGCTCCTACGAGCAGTACTTC,CASSVYRDSSYEQYF
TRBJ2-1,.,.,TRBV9,TGTGCCAGCAGCGAGGTTCCGGGTTCCTACAATGAGCAGTTCTTC,CASSEVPGSYNEQFF
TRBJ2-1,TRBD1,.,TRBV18,TGTGCCAGCTCACGGACAGGGAGTGTCAATGAGCAGTTCTTC,CASSRTGSVNEQFF
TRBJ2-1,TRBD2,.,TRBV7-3,TGTGCCAGCAGCTTAAGCGGGGGAGGGACTAGCGCTCGCAGCTCCTACAATGAGCAGTTCTTC,CASSLSGGGTSARSSYNEQFF
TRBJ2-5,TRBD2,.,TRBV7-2,TGTGCCAGCAGCTTTACTAGCGGGAGCCAAGAGACCCAGTACTTC,CASSFTSGSQETQYF
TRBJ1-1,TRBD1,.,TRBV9,TGTGCCAGCAGCCCCGGGGACAGGGCTAACACTGAAGCTTTCTTT,CASSPGDRANTEAFF
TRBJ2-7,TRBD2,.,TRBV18,TGTGCCAGCTCACCACCGTCTTTAGCGGGAGTCGAGCAGTACTTC,CASSPPSLAGVEQYF
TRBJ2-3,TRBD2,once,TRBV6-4,TGTGCCAGCAAACAATCTAGCGGGGGGATTGCGGATACGCAGTATTTT,CASKQSSGGIADTQYF
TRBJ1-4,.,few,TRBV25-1,TGTGCCAGCAGTAAAGTCACAGGATTCCCTCAGGACGAAAAACTGTTTTTT,CASSKVTGFPQDEKLFF
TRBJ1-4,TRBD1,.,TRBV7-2,TGTGCCAGCAGCTGGGACAGGGGAGATGAAAAACTGTTTTTT,CASSWDRGDEKLFF
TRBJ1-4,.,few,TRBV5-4,TGTGCCAGCAGCTTGGGTGGGGCGGCAACTAATGAAAAACTGTTTTTT,CASSLGGAATNEKLFF
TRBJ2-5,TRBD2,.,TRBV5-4,TGTGCCAGCAGCCCCGGGACTAGCGGGGGCCATGGGACCCAGTACTTC,CASSPGTSGGHGTQYF
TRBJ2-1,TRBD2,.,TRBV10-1,TGCGCCAGCAGTGACGGCGGGAGGGGAAATGAGCAGTTCTTC,CASSDGGRGNEQFF
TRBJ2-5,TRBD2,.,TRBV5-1,TGCGCCAGCAGCTTGGATTGGACTGGGCCGGGGGGGACCCAGTACTTC,CASSLDWTGPGGTQYF
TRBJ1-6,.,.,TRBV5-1,TGCGCCAGCAGATTTTCAGGGGATAATTCACCCCTCCACTTT,CASRFSGDNSPLHF
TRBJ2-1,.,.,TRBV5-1,TGCGCCAGCAGCTTGTCGGTCGACAATGAGCAGTTCTTC,CASSLSVDNEQFF
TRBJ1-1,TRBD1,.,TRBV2,TGTGCCAGCAGGGAGGACAGGGAGGGGAACACTGAAGCTTTCTTT,CASREDREGNTEAFF
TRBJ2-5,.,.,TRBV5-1,TGCGCCAGCAGCTTGAGCGGAGCCCAAGAGACCCAGTACTTC,CASSLSGAQETQYF
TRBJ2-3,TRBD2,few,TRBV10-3,TGTGCCATCAGTGGGCCTAGCGGGGGCACAGATACGCAGTATTTT,CAISGPSGGTDTQYF
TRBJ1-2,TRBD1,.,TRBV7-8,TGTGCCAGCAGCTTCAGAGGGGTAGGGACAGGGGTTCCAGGCTACACCTTC,CASSFRGVGTGVPGYTF
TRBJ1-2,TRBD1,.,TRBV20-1,TGCAGTGCTAGGACAGGGTCTGGCTACACCTTC,CSARTGSGYTF
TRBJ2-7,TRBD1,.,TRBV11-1,TGTGCCAGCAGCTCGGGTGGGACAGAGACCTACGAGCAGTACTTC,CASSSGGTETYEQYF
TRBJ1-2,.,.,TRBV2,TGTGCCAGCACCGAGCAAGGGGACTATGGCTACACCTTC,CASTEQGDYGYTF
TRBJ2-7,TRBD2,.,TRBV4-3,TGCGCCAGCAGCCAGGTATACCAAAGCGGGAGGGCCATAAGCTCCTACGAGCAGTACTTC,CASSQVYQSGRAISSYEQYF
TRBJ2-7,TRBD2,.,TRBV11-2,TGTGCCAGCAGCTTTTCGGGACTAGCGGCCTACGAGCAGTACTTC,CASSFSGLAAYEQYF
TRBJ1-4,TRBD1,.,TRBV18,TGTGCCAGCTCACCCTCGCAGGGGGTTAATGAAAAACTGTTTTTT,CASSPSQGVNEKLFF
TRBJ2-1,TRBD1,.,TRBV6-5,TGTGCCAGCAGCCAGGACAGGGGGCAAGTAAATGAGCAGTTCTTC,CASSQDRGQVNEQFF
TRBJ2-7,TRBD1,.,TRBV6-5,TGTGCCAGCAGCCCGAGGGACAGGGTTCTAGGCGAGCAGTACTTC,CASSPRDRVLGEQYF
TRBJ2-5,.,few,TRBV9,TGTGCCAGCAGCGTAGGGAGCACGTGGGAGCAGACCCAGTACTTC,CASSVGSTWEQTQYF
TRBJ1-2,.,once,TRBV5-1,TGCGCCAGCAGCTCAGCCGGGTATGGCTACACCTTC,CASSSAGYGYTF
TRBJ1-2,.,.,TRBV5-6,TGTGCCAGCAGCTTGGTTTCCAGACTGGTTCCGAGCTATGGCTACACCTTC,CASSLVSRLVPSYGYTF
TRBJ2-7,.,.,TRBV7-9,TGTGCCAGCAGCCCTGGGGGGGGGCCAGGCGAGCAGTACTTC,CASSPGGGPGEQYF
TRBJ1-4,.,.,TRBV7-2,TGTGCCAGCAGCTTGGAAAGGCGCGGTGGTAATGAAAAACTGTTTTTT,CASSLERRGGNEKLFF
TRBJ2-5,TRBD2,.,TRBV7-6,TGTGCCAGCAGCTTAGGACTAGCGGGAGGGGAGACCCAGTACTTC,CASSLGLAGGETQYF
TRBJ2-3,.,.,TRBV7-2,TGTGCCAGCAGCCCACGGAGAAGCACAGATACGCAGTATTTT,CASSPRRSTDTQYF
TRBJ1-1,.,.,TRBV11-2,TGTGCCAGCAGCTTAGATCTCGGAGGCTCAGCTTTCTTT,CASSLDLGGSAFF
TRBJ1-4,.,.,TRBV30,TGTGCCTGGAGTGGCCCCGGGGAAAAACTGTTTTTT,CAWSGPGEKLFF
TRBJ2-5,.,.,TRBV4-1,TGCGCCAGCAGCCAAGTTGAGGTACAAGAGACCCAGTACTTC,CASSQVEVQETQYF
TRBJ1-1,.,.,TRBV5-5,TGTGCCAGCAGCTTGGTAGGGGTTCGCACTGAAGCTTTCTTT,CASSLVGVRTEAFF